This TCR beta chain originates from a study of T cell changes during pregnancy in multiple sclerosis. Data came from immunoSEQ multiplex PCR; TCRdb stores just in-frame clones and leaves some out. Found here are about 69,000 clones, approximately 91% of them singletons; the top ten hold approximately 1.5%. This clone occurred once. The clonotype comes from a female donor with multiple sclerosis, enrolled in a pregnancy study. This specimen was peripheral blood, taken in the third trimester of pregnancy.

CDR3 protein: CASSLTKPGQGYGYTF. The CDR3 region has the DNA TGTGCCAGCAGTTTAACCAAACCGGGACAGGGCTATGGCTACACCTTC. The rearrangement links TRBV27 to TRBJ1-2; 9 nucleotides line up with TRBD1. In germline, CDR1 is MNHEY, CDR2 SMNVEV (reference sequence). CDR3 length: 16 residues. The V and J ends lost 2 bases and 4 bases, in that order; junction bases with no gene match: 8.